The clone carrying this TCR beta chain was picked up a small number of times. Its target is unknown. This entry belongs to a study of T-cell memory formation after mild COVID-19. General study findings and limits: Pre-infection memory held some responding clones, suggesting pre-existing cross-reactive T cells responded. CD8+ contracting clones occupied EMRA, while CD4+ ones occupied mainly CM and EM. Clones that contracted from day 15 to 85 had balanced CD4/CD8; later expanders were CD4+ biased.

Employing constant-segment primers, 5'RACE generated TCR alpha and TCR beta cDNA libraries bearing sample barcodes and UMIs. TCRdb processed the 5' RACE reads anew with MiXCR; each CDR3 protein has one entry. The sample includes around 470,000 distinct CDR3 sequences, 20% seen only once; the top ten take 8.4%. The CDR3 extends over 15 amino acids. V lost 4 bases and J 0 bases, leaving 13 bases between the germline ends. The germline gives CDR1 SEHNR, CDR2 FQNEAQ (reference sequence). This TCR came from an adult woman who had mild COVID-19 (a few samples of this study predate the infection). Cell type and time point are not known. What was sequenced was PBMCs or a T cell subset sorted from them (not recorded which). V is TRBV7-9 and J is TRBJ2-7; D may be TRBD1 or TRBD2 (5 bases each). The CDR3 region is CASSYGIGTSYEQYF. The CDR3 DNA reads TGTGCCAGCAGCTACGGGATTGGGACCTCCTACGAGCAGTACTTC.